This T cell receptor (beta chain) was captured in a study of vaccination and CD4 T cells after COVID-19. At the level of the study: Median time from second vaccine dose to sampling was over 55 days (14 to 241).

The CDR3 consists of 15 residues. Between the trimmed V and J ends, which lost 3 bases and 6 bases, there was a span of 15 bases. Germline V CDR1 and CDR2: LNHDA, SQIVND (reference sequence). One entry per CDR3 protein, called by TCRdb with MiXCR from the PCR reads. This sample has approximately 20,000 distinct CDR3 sequences, with roughly 60% found just once. The sequencing here drew on CD4+ T cells from blood, taken after SARS-CoV-2 vaccination. The gene calls are TRBV19 and TRBJ1-5; no reliable D call. The receptor was isolated from a human donor who had recovered from COVID-19. DNA of the CDR3: TGTGCCAGTAGTATTACGAACCGAGGGAGTCAGCCCCAGCATTTT. It yields the protein CASSITNRGSQPQHF.